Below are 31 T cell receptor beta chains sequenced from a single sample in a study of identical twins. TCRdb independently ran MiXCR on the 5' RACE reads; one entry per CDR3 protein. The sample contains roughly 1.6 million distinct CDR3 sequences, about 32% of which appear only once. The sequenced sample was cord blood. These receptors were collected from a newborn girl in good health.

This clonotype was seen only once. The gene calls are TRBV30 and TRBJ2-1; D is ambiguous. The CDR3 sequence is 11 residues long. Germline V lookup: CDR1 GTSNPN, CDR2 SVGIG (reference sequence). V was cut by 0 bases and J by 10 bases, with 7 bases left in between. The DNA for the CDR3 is TGTGCCTGGAGTGTACTGGCGGAGCAGTTCTTC. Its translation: CAWSVLAEQFF.

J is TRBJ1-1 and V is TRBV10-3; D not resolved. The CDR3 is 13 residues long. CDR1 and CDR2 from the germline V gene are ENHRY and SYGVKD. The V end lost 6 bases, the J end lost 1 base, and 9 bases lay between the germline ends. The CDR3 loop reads CAIRDGGNTEAFF. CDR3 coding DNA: TGTGCCATCAGGGACGGAGGGAACACTGAAGCTTTCTTT.

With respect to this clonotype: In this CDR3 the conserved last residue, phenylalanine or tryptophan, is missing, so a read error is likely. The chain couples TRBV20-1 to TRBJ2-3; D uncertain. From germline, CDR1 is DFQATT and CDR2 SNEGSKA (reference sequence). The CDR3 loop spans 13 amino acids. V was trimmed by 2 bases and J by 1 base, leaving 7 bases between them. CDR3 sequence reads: CSARTPGTDTQYL. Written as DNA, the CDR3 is TGCAGTGCTAGAACTCCGGGCACAGATACGCAGTATTTG.

DNA of the CDR3: TGTGCCAGCAGTCGGGACAGGGGTTTCTCTGAAAAACTGTTTTTT. Amino acids: CASSRDRGFSEKLFF. The chain employs TRBV12-3 or TRBV12-4 and TRBJ1-4; 10 bases are shared with TRBD1. After removal of 5 bases from V and 7 bases from J, the junction contained 7 bases not matched to a gene. The CDR3 extends over 15 amino acids.

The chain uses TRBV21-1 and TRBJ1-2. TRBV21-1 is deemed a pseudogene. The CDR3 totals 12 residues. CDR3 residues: CVSSLSHYGYTF. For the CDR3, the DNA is TGTGTCAGCAGCTTATCGCATTATGGCTACACCTTC.

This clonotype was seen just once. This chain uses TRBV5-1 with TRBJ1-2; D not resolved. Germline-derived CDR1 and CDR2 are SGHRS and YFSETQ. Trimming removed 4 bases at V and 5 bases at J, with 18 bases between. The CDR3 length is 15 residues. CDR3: CASSPEGMAGYGYTF. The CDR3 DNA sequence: TGCGCCAGCAGCCCCGAGGGTATGGCAGGTTATGGCTACACCTTC.

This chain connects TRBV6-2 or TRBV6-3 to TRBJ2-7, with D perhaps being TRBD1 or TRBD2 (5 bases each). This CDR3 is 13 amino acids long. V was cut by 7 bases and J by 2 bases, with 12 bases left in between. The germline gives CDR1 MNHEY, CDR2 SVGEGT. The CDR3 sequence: CASTNGGTYEQYF. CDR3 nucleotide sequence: TGTGCCAGCACCAATGGGGGAACCTACGAGCAGTACTTC.

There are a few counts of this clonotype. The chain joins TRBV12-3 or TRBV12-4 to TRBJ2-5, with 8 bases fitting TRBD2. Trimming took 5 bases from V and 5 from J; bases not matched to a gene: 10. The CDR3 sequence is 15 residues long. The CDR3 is CASSTQLAVAETQYF. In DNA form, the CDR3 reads TGTGCCAGCAGTACCCAACTAGCGGTCGCGGAGACCCAGTACTTC.

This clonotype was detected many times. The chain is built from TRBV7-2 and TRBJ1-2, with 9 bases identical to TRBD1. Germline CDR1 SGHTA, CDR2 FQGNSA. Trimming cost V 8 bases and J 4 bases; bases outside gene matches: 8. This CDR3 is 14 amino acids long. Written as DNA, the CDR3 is TGTGCCAGCTCAAGCGGACAGGGGTCCTATGGCTACACCTTC. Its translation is CASSSGQGSYGYTF.

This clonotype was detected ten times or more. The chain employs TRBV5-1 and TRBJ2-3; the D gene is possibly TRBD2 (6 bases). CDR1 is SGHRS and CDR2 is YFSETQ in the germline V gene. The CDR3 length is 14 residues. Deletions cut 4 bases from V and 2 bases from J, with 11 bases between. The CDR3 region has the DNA TGCGCCAGCAGCCTACTAGCCCACACAGATACGCAGTATTTT. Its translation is CASSLLAHTDTQYF.

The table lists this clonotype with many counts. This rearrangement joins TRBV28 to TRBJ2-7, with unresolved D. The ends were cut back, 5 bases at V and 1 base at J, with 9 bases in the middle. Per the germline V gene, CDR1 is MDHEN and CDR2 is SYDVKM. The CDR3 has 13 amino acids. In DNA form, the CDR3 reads TGTGCCAGCAGTGGGCAGCTTTCCTACGAGCAGTACTTC. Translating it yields CASSGQLSYEQYF.

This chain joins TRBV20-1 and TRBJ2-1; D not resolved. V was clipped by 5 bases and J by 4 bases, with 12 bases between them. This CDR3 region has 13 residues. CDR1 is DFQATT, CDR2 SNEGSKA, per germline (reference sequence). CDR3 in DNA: TGCAGTGCTGGTGATTCTGGGTACAATGAGCAGTTCTTC. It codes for CSAGDSGYNEQFF.

The CDR3 spells CATDAGVADTQYF. CDR3 DNA: TGTGCCACCGATGCGGGGGTCGCAGATACGCAGTATTTT. The rearrangement links TRBV7-9 to TRBJ2-3; TRBD2 matches at 7 bases. There are 13 residues in the CDR3. CDR1 is SEHNR and CDR2 is FQNEAQ in the germline V gene (reference sequence). The trim removed 10 bases at V and 4 bases at J, leaving 8 bases unmatched.

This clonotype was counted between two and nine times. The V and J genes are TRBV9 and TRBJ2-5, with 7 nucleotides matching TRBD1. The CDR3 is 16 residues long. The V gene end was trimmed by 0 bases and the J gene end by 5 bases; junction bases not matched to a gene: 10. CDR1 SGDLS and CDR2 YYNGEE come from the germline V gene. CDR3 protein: CASSVAFGTVGETQYF. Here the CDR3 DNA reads TGTGCCAGCAGCGTAGCGTTCGGGACAGTGGGCGAGACCCAGTACTTC.

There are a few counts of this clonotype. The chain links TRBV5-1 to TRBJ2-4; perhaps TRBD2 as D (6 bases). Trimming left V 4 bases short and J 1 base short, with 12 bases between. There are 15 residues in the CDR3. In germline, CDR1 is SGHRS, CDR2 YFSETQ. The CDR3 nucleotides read TGCGCCAGCAGCCCGCCGAGCGGGGCCAAAAACATTCAGTACTTC. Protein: CASSPPSGAKNIQYF.

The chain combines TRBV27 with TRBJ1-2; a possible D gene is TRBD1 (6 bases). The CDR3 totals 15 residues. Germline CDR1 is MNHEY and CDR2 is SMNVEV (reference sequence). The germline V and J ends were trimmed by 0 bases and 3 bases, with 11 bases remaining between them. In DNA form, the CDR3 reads TGTGCCAGCAGTTTATCGGGAGGGGGGTACTATGGCTACACCTTC. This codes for CASSLSGGGYYGYTF.

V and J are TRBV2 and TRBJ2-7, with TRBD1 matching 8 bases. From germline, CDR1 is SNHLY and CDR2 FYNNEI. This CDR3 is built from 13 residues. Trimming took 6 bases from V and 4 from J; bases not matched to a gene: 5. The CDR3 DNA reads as TGTGCCAGCAGAGAAAGGACAGGGTACGAGCAGTACTTC. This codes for CASRERTGYEQYF.

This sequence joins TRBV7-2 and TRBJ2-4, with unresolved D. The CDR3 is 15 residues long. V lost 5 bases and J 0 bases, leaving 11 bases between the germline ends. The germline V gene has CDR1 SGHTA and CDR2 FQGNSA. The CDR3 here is CASSPQTSAKNIQYF. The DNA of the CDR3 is TGTGCCAGCAGCCCACAGACCTCAGCCAAAAACATTCAGTACTTC.

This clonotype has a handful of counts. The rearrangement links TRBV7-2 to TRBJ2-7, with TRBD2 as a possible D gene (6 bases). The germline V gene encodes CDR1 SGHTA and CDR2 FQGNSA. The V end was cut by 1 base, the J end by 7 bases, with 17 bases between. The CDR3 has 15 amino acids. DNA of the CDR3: TGTGCCAGCAGCTTAGAACGGGGGATTTTACTGGAGCAGTACTTC. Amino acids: CASSLERGILLEQYF. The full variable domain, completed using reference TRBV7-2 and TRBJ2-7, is GAGVSQSPSNKVTEKGKDVELRCDPISGHTALYWYRQSLGQGLEFLIYFQGNSAPDKSGLPSDRFSAERTGGSVSTLTIQRTQQEDSAVYLCASSLERGILLEQYFGPGTRLTVT.

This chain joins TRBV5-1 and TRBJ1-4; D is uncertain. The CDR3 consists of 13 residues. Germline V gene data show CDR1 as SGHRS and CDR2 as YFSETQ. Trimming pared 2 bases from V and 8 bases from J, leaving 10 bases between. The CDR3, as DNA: TGCGCCAGCAGCTTTCTGGGAAGAGAAAAACTGTTTTTT. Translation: CASSFLGREKLFF. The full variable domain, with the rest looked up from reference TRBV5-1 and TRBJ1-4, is KAGVTQTPRYLIKTRGQQVTLSCSPISGHRSVSWYQQTPGQGLQFLFEYFSETQRNKGNFPGRFSGRQFSNSRSEMNVSTLELGDSALYLCASSFLGREKLFFGSGTQLSVL.

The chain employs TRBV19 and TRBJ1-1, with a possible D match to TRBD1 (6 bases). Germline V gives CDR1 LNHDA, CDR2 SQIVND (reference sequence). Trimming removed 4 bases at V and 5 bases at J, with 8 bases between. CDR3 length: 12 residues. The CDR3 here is CASSTTGTEAFF. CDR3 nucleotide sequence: TGTGCCAGTAGTACTACAGGGACTGAAGCTTTCTTT.

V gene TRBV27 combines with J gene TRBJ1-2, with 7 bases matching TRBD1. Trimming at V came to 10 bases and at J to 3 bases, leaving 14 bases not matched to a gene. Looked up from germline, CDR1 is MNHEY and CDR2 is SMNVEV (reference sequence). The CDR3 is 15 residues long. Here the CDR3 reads CANSPNVGQHYGYTF. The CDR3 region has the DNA TGTGCCAACAGCCCTAATGTGGGACAGCACTATGGCTACACCTTC.

CDR3 protein: CASGLPTGKHEQYF. DNA for the CDR3: TGTGCCAGCGGACTACCTACAGGGAAGCATGAGCAGTACTTC. The chain links TRBV28 to TRBJ2-7; either TRBD1 or TRBD2 may supply D (6 bases each). This CDR3 is 14 amino acids long. Germline values: CDR1 MDHEN, CDR2 SYDVKM. With 8 bases removed from V and 7 bases from J, the gap between germline ends came to 21 bases.

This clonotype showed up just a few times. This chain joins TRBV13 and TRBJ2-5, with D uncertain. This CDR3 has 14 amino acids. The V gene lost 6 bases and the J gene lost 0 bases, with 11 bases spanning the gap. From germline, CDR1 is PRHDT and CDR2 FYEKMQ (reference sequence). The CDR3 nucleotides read TGTGCCAGCAGGTTAACGGGTTACCAAGAGACCCAGTACTTC. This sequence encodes CASRLTGYQETQYF.

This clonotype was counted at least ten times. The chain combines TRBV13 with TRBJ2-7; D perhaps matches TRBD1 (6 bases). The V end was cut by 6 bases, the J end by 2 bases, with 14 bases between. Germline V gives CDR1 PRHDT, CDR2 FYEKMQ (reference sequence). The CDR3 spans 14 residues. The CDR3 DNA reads TGTGCCAGCAGAACTACCGGACAGACCTACGAGCAGTACTTC. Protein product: CASRTTGQTYEQYF.

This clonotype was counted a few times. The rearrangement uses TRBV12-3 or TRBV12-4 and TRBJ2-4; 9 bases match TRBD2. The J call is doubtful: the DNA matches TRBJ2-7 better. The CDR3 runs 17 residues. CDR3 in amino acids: CASSLRLTSGAYYEQYF. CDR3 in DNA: TGTGCCAGCAGTTTACGGTTGACTAGCGGAGCCTACTACGAGCAGTACTTC.

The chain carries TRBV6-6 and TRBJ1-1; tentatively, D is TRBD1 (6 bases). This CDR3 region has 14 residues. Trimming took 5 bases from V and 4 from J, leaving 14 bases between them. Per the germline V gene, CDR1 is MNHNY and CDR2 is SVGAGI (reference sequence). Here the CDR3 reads CASSIQGWGTEAFF. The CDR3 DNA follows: TGTGCCAGCAGTATACAGGGTTGGGGCACTGAAGCTTTCTTT.

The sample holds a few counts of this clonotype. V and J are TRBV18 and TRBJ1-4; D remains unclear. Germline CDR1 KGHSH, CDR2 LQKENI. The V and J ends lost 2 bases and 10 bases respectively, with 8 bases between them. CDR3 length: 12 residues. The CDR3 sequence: CASSPVPGKLFF. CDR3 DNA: TGTGCCAGCTCACCAGTTCCGGGAAAACTGTTTTTT.

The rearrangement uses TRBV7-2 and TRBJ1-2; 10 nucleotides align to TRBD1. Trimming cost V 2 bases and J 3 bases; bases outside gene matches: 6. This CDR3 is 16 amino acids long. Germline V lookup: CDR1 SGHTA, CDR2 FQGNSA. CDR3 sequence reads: CASSLPGTGADYGYTF. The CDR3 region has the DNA TGTGCCAGCAGCTTACCCGGGACAGGGGCAGACTATGGCTACACCTTC. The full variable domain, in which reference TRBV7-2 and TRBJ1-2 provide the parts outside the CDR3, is GAGVSQSPSNKVTEKGKDVELRCDPISGHTALYWYRQSLGQGLEFLIYFQGNSAPDKSGLPSDRFSAERTGGSVSTLTIQRTQQEDSAVYLCASSLPGTGADYGYTFGSGTRLTVV.

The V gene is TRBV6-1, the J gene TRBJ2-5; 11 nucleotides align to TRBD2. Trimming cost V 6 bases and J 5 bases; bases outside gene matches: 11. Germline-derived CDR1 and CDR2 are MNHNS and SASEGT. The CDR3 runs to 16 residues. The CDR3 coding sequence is TGTGCCAGCAGGCACACTCTAGCGGGAGGTTCCGAGACCCAGTACTTC. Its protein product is CASRHTLAGGSETQYF.

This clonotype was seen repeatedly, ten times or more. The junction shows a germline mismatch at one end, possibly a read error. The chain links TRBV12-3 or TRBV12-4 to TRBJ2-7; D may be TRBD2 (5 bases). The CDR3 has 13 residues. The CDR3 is CASSLGLVYEQYF. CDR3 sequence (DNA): TGTGCCAGCAGCTTAGGACTGGTCTACGAGCAGTACTTC.